The 5 T cell receptor beta chains below come from one sample, sequenced in a study of Ad26.COV2.S vaccination and SARS-CoV-2 variants. Noted treatment: some 19 received Ad26.COV2.S at low or high dose, single or two shots; about 5 received placebo; per-sample allocation not given. Samples were taken on day 63 after the first vaccine or placebo injection. The protocol was immunoSEQ multiplex PCR, while the TCRdb copy is restricted to in-frame clones and leaves out a portion. The sample shows about 390,000 clones, around 85% of them seen only once. The specimen comprised peripheral blood, sampled in a trial of Ad26.COV2.S vaccine versus placebo. The receptors stem from a person between 18 and 65 years old who received the Ad26.COV2.S COVID-19 vaccine or a placebo.

The genes are TRBV19 and TRBJ1-1, with D perhaps matching TRBD1 (6 bases). This CDR3 has 15 residues. Germline V gives CDR1 LNHDA, CDR2 SQIVND (reference sequence). The germline V and J ends were trimmed by 5 bases and 0 bases, with 13 bases remaining between them. The CDR3 DNA is TGTGCCAGTAGTTCAGGACAGAGATTGAACACTGAAGCTTTCTTT. Translating gives CASSSGQRLNTEAFF.

The chain recombines TRBV6-5 with TRBJ2-5; TRBD1 matches at 10 bases. The V segment lost 0 bases and the J segment 5 bases; nucleotides outside the gene matches: 3. The germline V gene has CDR1 MNHEY and CDR2 SVGAGI. The CDR3 sequence is 15 residues long. This chain's CDR3 is CASSYSADRGETQYF. The CDR3 region has the DNA TGTGCCAGCAGTTACTCGGCGGACAGGGGGGAGACCCAGTACTTC.

This chain connects TRBV6-6 to TRBJ2-3; D is uncertain. The CDR3 has 13 residues. V lost 2 bases and J 5 bases, leaving 8 bases between the germline ends. The germline V gene encodes CDR1 MNHNY and CDR2 SVGAGI (reference sequence). The CDR3 DNA reads as TGTGCCAGCAGTTACCTGTATGAAGATACGCAGTATTTT. Encoded protein: CASSYLYEDTQYF.

The chain combines TRBV4-1 with TRBJ1-1; D remains unclear. Germline CDR1 MGHRA, CDR2 YSYEKL. The CDR3 loop spans 14 amino acids. Trimming stripped 0 bases from V and 1 base from J, with 6 bases between. The CDR3 nucleotides read TGCGCCAGCAGCCAAGAATATCGGAACACTGAAGCTTTCTTT. Translation gives CASSQEYRNTEAFF.

The J gene is TRBJ1-1, the V gene TRBV29-1, with D tentatively TRBD1 (6 bases). This CDR3 has 13 amino acids. Trimming removed 4 bases at V and 1 base at J, with 10 bases between. Germline CDR1 is SQVTM and CDR2 is ANQGSEA. CDR3 coding DNA: TGCAGCGTTGGGGGAGGGGGGAACACTGAAGCTTTCTTT. Translation gives CSVGGGGNTEAFF.